The rows below give T cell receptor beta chains drawn from one sample of a study of blood T cell repertoires in COVID-19. Sequenced by immunoSEQ multiplex PCR; TCRdb stores in-frame clones only, minus some. The sample consists of about 200,000 clones, around 86% of them appearing once. The sample comprised PBMCs or T cells enriched from blood (not recorded which). Receptors originate from a woman between 40 and 50 years old with acute COVID-19. CDR3s include the opening cysteine and the closing phenylalanine or tryptophan.

j_gene	v_gene	CDR3aa
TRBJ2-1	TRBV11-2	CASNLFTGLAGNEQFF
TRBJ1-5	TRBV28	CASSLGWGPGLLSNQPQHF
TRBJ1-5	TRBV19	CASKDSRLLYSNQPQHF
TRBJ2-1	TRBV20-1	CSAESGIEQFF
TRBJ2-5	TRBV5-1	CASRPTTSRETQYF
TRBJ2-2	TRBV19	CASSIIPDRRRTGELFF
TRBJ2-7	TRBV7-2	CASSPKSYEQYF
TRBJ2-7	TRBV30	CAWKPLGASYEQYF
TRBJ2-1	TRBV7-9	CASSPPGAEQGTEQFF
TRBJ1-3	TRBV15	CATSRTPGNTIYF
TRBJ1-4	TRBV3-1/TRBV3-2	CASSQRGQGFEKLFF
TRBJ2-3	TRBV27	CASSLSQGGAQYF
TRBJ2-7	TRBV2	CASREGFAYEQYF
TRBJ2-1	TRBV29-1	CSVEDSGTSGSRRGNEQFF
TRBJ1-1	TRBV7-2	CASSPRQATEAFF
TRBJ2-7	TRBV6-2/TRBV6-3	CASSYGGLGEVYF
TRBJ2-5	TRBV19	CASSGGEVGETQYF
TRBJ2-3	TRBV6-6	CASSSSGSKTDTQYF
TRBJ1-2	TRBV2	CASRPIQTPGGYTF
TRBJ2-1	TRBV3-1/TRBV3-2	CASSPTSAATRGEQFF
TRBJ1-5	TRBV5-5	CASREAGVGNQPQHF
TRBJ1-1	TRBV4-3	CASGEGSRDTEAFF
TRBJ2-7	TRBV5-1	CASSPLGRGTPTYEQYF
TRBJ2-1	TRBV28	CASGTSGSSYNEQFF
TRBJ2-1	TRBV7-7	CASSRGGGTYNEQFF
TRBJ2-2	TRBV25-1	CASTGTGANTGELFF
TRBJ2-5	TRBV6-5	CASGDYLRGTQYF
TRBJ1-3	TRBV3-1/TRBV3-2	CASRQGFSGNTIYF
TRBJ1-6	TRBV19	CASSIQGNSPLHF
TRBJ2-1	TRBV9	CASSVLAGNLNEQFF
TRBJ1-1	TRBV3-1/TRBV3-2	CASSRLGANTEAFF
TRBJ2-7	TRBV7-2	CASSLVGSGIHEQYF
TRBJ2-7	TRBV11-3	CASSLWSSSYEQYF
TRBJ2-7	TRBV7-2	CASSLAGTRNAEQYF
TRBJ1-2	TRBV30	CAWSAGVGGYTF
TRBJ1-3	TRBV11-2	CASSSRQGLMDTIYF
TRBJ2-3	TRBV7-2	CASSSDYYGTDTQYF
TRBJ2-1	TRBV6-4	CASSLQRGGYKDEQFF
TRBJ2-7	TRBV11-1	CASSLSGSLSYEQYF
TRBJ2-3	TRBV7-2	CASSLGGGRAADTQYF
TRBJ2-3	TRBV28	CASTTELAGYTDTQYF
TRBJ1-1	TRBV25-1	CASSVSIGRTEAFF
TRBJ1-5	TRBV7-8	CASSPFNQPQHF
TRBJ1-3	TRBV11-2	CASSPAGGNTIYF